The 27 T cell receptor beta chains given below trace back to one sample, sequenced in a study of T-cell reconstitution after alpha-beta-depleted transplantation in children. Researchers prepared the TCRbeta library using unique molecular identifiers, the study reports. TCRdb used MiXCR to reprocess the PCR reads, holding one entry per CDR3 protein. The table has about 540,000 distinct CDR3 sequences, about 17% seen once. The sequences come from PBMCs from the stem cell graft donor, collected from the stem cell graft. Source of these receptors: a human donor who donated a stem cell graft to a child with acute lymphoblastic leukemia.

The table lists this clonotype with a few counts. The CDR3 DNA reads as TGTGCCAGACCAGTAGCGGGAGGCGACAATGAGCAGTTCTTC. Protein sequence: CARPVAGGDNEQFF. This sequence joins TRBV27 and TRBJ2-1; TRBD2 aligns across 10 bases. J was trimmed by 5 bases and V by 9 bases; bases with no gene match: 7. The CDR3 has 14 amino acids. Germline assignment: CDR1 MNHEY and CDR2 SMNVEV (reference sequence).

This clonotype was found a few times. The V and J genes are TRBV12-3 or TRBV12-4 and TRBJ2-2, with D perhaps given as TRBD1 or TRBD2 (5 bases each). V shed 4 bases and J shed 2 bases, with 11 bases lying between them. This CDR3 has 15 residues. The CDR3 coding sequence is TGTGCCAGCAGTTCCAGGGACCGAAACACCGGGGAGCTGTTTTTT. Protein: CASSSRDRNTGELFF.

The J gene is TRBJ2-1, the V gene TRBV29-1; D uncertain. Germline V lookup: CDR1 SQVTM, CDR2 ANQGSEA. Trimming removed 3 bases from V and 0 bases from J, with 6 bases in between. This CDR3 comprises 13 residues. CDR3 amino acids: CSVDSSSYNEQFF. DNA of the CDR3: TGCAGCGTTGATTCGAGCTCCTACAATGAGCAGTTCTTC.

This CDR3 is CASSPPTGQGDGQNEQFF. The CDR3 DNA reads TGTGCCAGCTCACCACCGACCGGGCAGGGGGACGGGCAAAATGAGCAGTTCTTC. The chain carries TRBV18 and TRBJ2-1; 7 bases are shared with TRBD1. The V gene's germline CDR1 is KGHSH and CDR2 LQKENI. V was clipped by 0 bases and J by 7 bases; unmatched bases: 15. This CDR3 is 18 amino acids long.

The sample holds a few counts of this clonotype. This chain links TRBV29-1 with TRBJ2-5, with a tentative D call TRBD2 (5 bases). The V gene's germline CDR1 is SQVTM and CDR2 ANQGSEA. With 1 base removed from V and 5 bases from J, the gap between germline ends came to 14 bases. The CDR3 contains 14 residues. As DNA, the CDR3 is TGCAGCGTTGAAGGGAGACCCGGCGGGGAGACCCAGTACTTC. This gives the protein CSVEGRPGGETQYF.

This clonotype was counted a few times. The V call is TRBV5-6, the J call TRBJ1-1; D unresolved. The length of the CDR3 is 13 residues. The germline V and J ends were trimmed by 4 bases and 0 bases, with 7 bases remaining between them. Germline lookup yields CDR1 SGHDT and CDR2 YYEEEE. CDR3 residues: CASSRRLNTEAFF. CDR3 DNA sequence: TGTGCCAGCAGCCGACGATTGAACACTGAAGCTTTCTTT.

This rearrangement joins TRBV5-1 to TRBJ1-4; 7 bases are a match to TRBD1. V dropped 5 bases and J dropped 4; count of bases not matched to a gene: 5. Germline V gene data show CDR1 as SGHRS and CDR2 as YFSETQ. The CDR3 runs 14 residues. The DNA of the CDR3 is TGCGCCAGCAGGTCCGGGACAGTTAATGAAAAACTGTTTTTT. Amino acid sequence: CASRSGTVNEKLFF.

This clonotype was seen many times. V gene TRBV6-4 combines with J gene TRBJ1-1; 9 bases align to TRBD1. V gave up 4 bases and J gave up 7 bases; unmatched junction bases: 13. The CDR3 totals 16 residues. Germline CDR1 is MRHNA and CDR2 is SNTAGT. In nucleotides, the CDR3 is TGTGCCAGCAGTGGCAGGACAGGGGCCTATTTGGATGAAGCTTTCTTT. This sequence encodes CASSGRTGAYLDEAFF.

This sequence joins TRBV29-1 and TRBJ2-3, with D possibly matching TRBD1 (5 bases). This CDR3 has 16 residues. The germline V and J ends were trimmed by 3 bases and 0 bases, with 16 bases remaining between them. CDR1 and CDR2 from the germline V gene are SQVTM and ANQGSEA. CDR3 DNA sequence: TGCAGCGTTGATCTCCCGACAGTTTCTAGCACAGATACGCAGTATTTT. It translates to CSVDLPTVSSTDTQYF.

This clonotype has a handful of counts. The chain couples TRBV5-1 to TRBJ1-5; no reliable D call. V shed 4 bases and J shed 9 bases, with 20 bases lying between them. The germline CDR1 and CDR2 sequences are SGHRS and YFSETQ. The CDR3 spans 15 residues. The CDR3 sequence is CASSRVGPNEGPQHF. CDR3 DNA: TGCGCCAGCAGCCGAGTCGGCCCTAACGAGGGGCCCCAGCATTTT.

In this sample, this clonotype turned up a few times. V and J are TRBV5-6 and TRBJ1-1; unclear D gene. V gave up 3 bases and J gave up 3 bases, with 9 bases separating them. The CDR3 contains 13 residues. CDR1 is SGHDT, CDR2 YYEEEE, per germline. Here the CDR3 reads CASSSYGYTEAFF. CDR3 DNA: TGTGCCAGCAGCTCCTACGGATACACTGAAGCTTTCTTT.

This clonotype turned up a few times. V is TRBV20-1 and J is TRBJ2-1; D is perhaps TRBD2 (5 bases). Trimming cost V 6 bases and J 4 bases, with 16 bases left between them. Germline assignment: CDR1 DFQATT and CDR2 SNEGSKA (reference sequence). The CDR3 loop spans 14 amino acids. The CDR3 sequence: CSAILARRYNEQFF. The CDR3 DNA reads as TGCAGTGCGATTCTGGCCCGGAGGTACAATGAGCAGTTCTTC.

This clonotype occurred a few times. V is TRBV4-1 and J is TRBJ2-1; D possibly uses TRBD1 or TRBD2 (5 bases each). Trimming took off 3 bases at V and 6 bases at J, with 12 bases between the two ends. From germline, CDR1 is MGHRA and CDR2 YSYEKL. The CDR3 runs to 14 residues. CDR3 amino acids: CASSQGPSFNEQFF. As DNA, the CDR3 is TGCGCCAGCAGCCAGGGGCCTAGCTTCAATGAGCAGTTCTTC.

In this sample, this clonotype turned up a few times. This rearrangement joins TRBV5-5 to TRBJ2-2, with 14 bases aligning to TRBD2. The CDR3 length is 17 residues. V lost 0 bases and J lost 4; bases outside the gene matches: 2. Germline V gene data show CDR1 as SGHKS and CDR2 as YYEKEE (reference sequence). Written as DNA, the CDR3 is TGTGCCAGCAGCTTGGGACTAGCGGGAGGGCCCACCGGGGAGCTGTTTTTT. This translates into CASSLGLAGGPTGELFF. Filled out from reference TRBV5-5 and TRBJ2-2, the complete variable domain reads DAGVTQSPTHLIKTRGQQVTLRCSPISGHKSVSWYQQVLGQGPQFIFQYYEKEERGRGNFPDRFSARQFPNYSSELNVNALLLGDSALYLCASSLGLAGGPTGELFFGEGSRLTVL.

This clonotype was counted between two and nine times. The chain links TRBV19 to TRBJ2-2; TRBD1 matches 8 bases. The V and J ends lost 10 bases and 4 bases, in that order; junction bases with no gene match: 2. Germline lookup yields CDR1 LNHDA and CDR2 SQIVND (reference sequence). The CDR3 has 12 amino acids. CDR3 in amino acids: CAIGQGTGELFF. CDR3 nucleotide sequence: TGTGCCATTGGACAGGGCACCGGGGAGCTGTTTTTT.

The gene calls are TRBV30 and TRBJ1-1, with D unresolved. V lost 1 base and J lost 8, with 5 bases in between. The CDR3 covers 10 residues. CDR1 GTSNPN and CDR2 SVGIG come from the germline V gene (reference sequence). The CDR3 spells CAWSGEEAFF. In DNA, the CDR3 is TGTGCCTGGAGTGGGGAGGAAGCTTTCTTT.

This clonotype was detected only a few times. At one end, the junction sequence differs from germline, possibly due to a read error. V usage is TRBV2 and J usage is TRBJ2-1; 13 bases agree with TRBD2. The germline CDR1 and CDR2 sequences are SNHLY and FYNNEI. The CDR3 runs 16 residues. The CDR3 DNA reads TGTGCCAGCAGTGAAGCGCTTCATCGACTAGCGGGAGGTTGGATCTTC. It codes for CASSEALHRLAGGWIF. The whole variable domain, filled in from reference TRBV2 and TRBJ2-1, reads EPEVTQTPSHQVTQMGQEVILRCVPISNHLYFYWYRQILGQKVEFLVSFYNNEISEKSEIFDDQFSVERPDGSNFTLKIRSTKLEDSAMYFCASSEALHRLAGGWIFGPGTRLTVL.

The chain uses TRBV7-8 and TRBJ2-1; 10 positions agree with TRBD2. The V gene end was trimmed by 5 bases and the J gene end by 8 bases; junction bases not matched to a gene: 9. The germline V gene encodes CDR1 SGHVS and CDR2 FQNEAQ. CDR3 size: 15 residues. CDR3 nucleotides: TGTGCCAGCAGCCAGGAGCGGGAGGGCCGTTATGAGCAGTTCTTC. It codes for CASSQEREGRYEQFF.

This clonotype was seen a handful of times. The chain combines TRBV12-3 or TRBV12-4 with TRBJ2-7; 12 nucleotides match TRBD1. J lost 6 bases, V lost 4 bases, and 7 bases had no gene match. The length of the CDR3 is 15 residues. As DNA, the CDR3 is TGTGCCAGCAGTTCCTCCGGGACAGGGGGCGCCGAGCAGTACTTC. This encodes CASSSSGTGGAEQYF.

The CDR3 reads CASRLPSGYEQYF. CDR3 DNA: TGTGCCAGCAGGCTGCCTAGCGGCTACGAGCAGTACTTC. The V call is TRBV12-3 or TRBV12-4, the J call TRBJ2-7; 7 bases line up with TRBD2. The CDR3 is 13 amino acids. Trimming at V came to 6 bases and at J to 3 bases, leaving 5 bases not matched to a gene.

This clonotype showed up just a few times. V is TRBV7-9 and J is TRBJ1-4; 7 positions agree with TRBD1. This CDR3 has 17 residues. Per the germline V gene, CDR1 is SEHNR and CDR2 is FQNEAQ (reference sequence). V gave up 5 bases and J gave up 0 bases; unmatched junction bases: 9. The CDR3 DNA follows: TGTGCCAGCAGCGGAGGGGGACAGCGAACAACTAATGAAAAACTGTTTTTT. Translated, it gives CASSGGGQRTTNEKLFF.

This clonotype was detected only a few times. V usage is TRBV6-5 and J usage is TRBJ2-7, with D hard to call. The CDR3 spans 14 residues. Trimming shortened V by 2 bases and J by 3 bases, and 11 bases separated the two germline ends. In germline, CDR1 is MNHEY, CDR2 SVGAGI. The CDR3 DNA reads as TGTGCCAGCAGTTACAAATCCGGCTTCTACGAGCAGTACTTC. Protein sequence: CASSYKSGFYEQYF.

This clonotype was counted only a few times. The rearrangement joins TRBV15 to TRBJ1-1; maybe TRBD1 (5 bases). Germline V gene lookup returns CDR1 LNHNV and CDR2 YYDKDF (reference sequence). V lost 0 bases and J 10 bases, leaving 15 bases between the germline ends. The CDR3 runs to 14 residues. The CDR3 region is CATSREVGGFGAFF. DNA for the CDR3: TGTGCCACCAGCAGAGAGGTTGGGGGGTTTGGAGCTTTCTTT.

This clonotype was detected a few times. The chain combines TRBV21-1 with TRBJ2-7; the table's D call, TRBD2, was not checked against the DNA. TRBV21-1 is flagged as a pseudogene. This CDR3 comprises 18 residues. The CDR3 loop reads CASSIVQGRLAGPYEQYF. CDR3 DNA: TGTGCCAGCAGTATCGTCCAGGGGAGGCTAGCGGGCCCCTACGAGCAGTACTTC.

J is TRBJ1-1 and V is TRBV12-3 or TRBV12-4; D gene uncertain. V was trimmed by 2 bases and J by 8 bases, leaving 12 bases between them. The CDR3 totals 13 residues. The CDR3 reads CASSLSRVAEAFF. The CDR3 region has the DNA TGTGCCAGCAGTTTATCGAGGGTGGCCGAAGCTTTCTTT.

V is TRBV7-9 and J is TRBJ2-2; a possible D gene is TRBD2 (6 bases). With 3 bases removed from V and 4 bases from J, the gap between germline ends came to 12 bases. Germline-derived CDR1 and CDR2 are SEHNR and FQNEAQ (reference sequence). There are 15 residues in the CDR3. CDR3 region: CASSFIGGVTGELFF. CDR3 bases: TGTGCCAGCAGCTTCATCGGCGGGGTCACCGGGGAGCTGTTTTTT.

The V call is TRBV9, the J call TRBJ2-1, with TRBD2 as a possible D gene (6 bases). Trimming removed 3 bases at V and 7 bases at J, with 17 bases between. The CDR3 length is 15 residues. Germline CDR1 and CDR2: SGDLS and YYNGEE. Written as DNA, the CDR3 is TGTGCCAGCAGCGCCGGGACTGCGGGATTTAATGAGCAGTTCTTC. It translates to CASSAGTAGFNEQFF.